This T cell receptor (beta chain) came from a study of T cells in Graves' hyperthyroidism and ophthalmopathy. RNA transcripts yielded amplified TCR beta CDR3 regions. First-round RT-PCR targeting the TCR CDR3 was performed with the HTBI primer set. One entry per CDR3 protein, called by TCRdb with MiXCR from the multiplex PCR reads. The sample has hundreds of thousands of distinct CDR3 sequences; about a sixth are singletons. CDR3 length: 12 residues. CDR1 is LNHDA and CDR2 is SQIVND in the germline V gene (reference sequence). The germline V and J ends were trimmed by 0 bases and 6 bases, with 3 bases remaining between them.

This receptor was taken from a young woman with Graves' ophthalmopathy. The chain carries TRBV19 and TRBJ2-1, with unresolved D. Sequencing was done on a sample of blood. Written as DNA, the CDR3 is TGTGCCAGTAGTATAGATCCCAATGAGCAGTTCTTC. Its translation: CASSIDPNEQFF.